This record concerns one T cell receptor beta chain sequence. Its target is not known. Germline V gene sequence: CDR1 SGHNT, CDR2 YYREEE (reference sequence). The CDR3 totals 13 residues. The V gene end was trimmed by 4 bases and the J gene end by 9 bases; junction bases not matched to a gene: 7. PCR was performed using 60 Vbeta and 13 Jbeta primers. Sequenced by immunoSEQ multiplex PCR; TCRdb stores in-frame clones only, minus some. Of about 140,000 clones listed, 66% are singletons. The entry originates in a study of cytomegalovirus exposure and HLA in healthy donors. The study, taken as a whole, reports: Some TCR beta chains (roughly 160 of them) were listed as cytomegalovirus-associated. HLA restriction was apparent for most CMV-associated TCR beta chains in a later analysis.

The chain is built from TRBV5-4 and TRBJ2-1; 7 bases match TRBD1. This TCR derives from a woman aged 55-75 years in good health and CMV-seronegative. Sequencing was performed on PBMCs. CDR3 sequence: CASSPQGFGEQFF. CDR3 DNA: TGTGCCAGCAGCCCACAGGGGTTCGGTGAGCAGTTCTTC.